One sample yielded the 17 T cell receptor beta chains listed below, sequenced in a study of T cell responses to AZD1222 COVID-19 vaccine. The assay was immunoSEQ multiplex PCR, and TCRdb's table has in-frame clones only and misses some. The table has some 140,000 clones, approximately 90% seen once. Sequenced here: peripheral blood, sampled on day 0 of AZD1222 vaccination. Receptor source: an adult in good health.

The V and J genes are TRBV7-8 and TRBJ1-5; 7 bases match TRBD1. V was pared by 5 bases and J by 1 base, with 8 bases of the junction left unmatched. This CDR3 has 16 amino acids. Germline V gene data show CDR1 as SGHVS and CDR2 as FQNEAQ. Written as DNA, the CDR3 is TGTGCCAGCAGCCCTAGGCAACAGGGGAGCAATCAGCCCCAGCATTTT. Translating gives CASSPRQQGSNQPQHF.

The chain couples TRBV29-1 to TRBJ2-5; D not resolved. This CDR3 region has 13 residues. Trimming pared 4 bases from V and 5 bases from J, leaving 14 bases between. Germline V CDR1 and CDR2: SQVTM, ANQGSEA. CDR3 nucleotide sequence: TGCAGCGTTGGAGTGGCGGTGGGGGAGACCCAGTACTTC. Translating gives CSVGVAVGETQYF.

V gene TRBV4-3 combines with J gene TRBJ1-1; 10 bases line up with TRBD1. V trimming: 0 bases; J trimming: 1 base; junction bases outside the gene matches: 2. From germline, CDR1 is LGHNA and CDR2 YSLEER. The CDR3 is 16 residues long. DNA of the CDR3: TGCGCCAGCAGCCAAGATAGGACAGGGGGGAACACTGAAGCTTTCTTT. As protein: CASSQDRTGGNTEAFF.

This clone was seen a handful of times. The chain is built from TRBV5-1 and TRBJ2-7; 9 nucleotides agree with TRBD1. The CDR3 has 13 residues. The ends lost 4 bases at V and 7 bases at J; junction bases unmatched: 6. Germline values: CDR1 SGHRS, CDR2 YFSETQ. This CDR3 reads CASSGGTGQEQYF. The CDR3 DNA reads TGCGCCAGCAGCGGGGGGACAGGGCAAGAGCAGTACTTC.

CDR3 DNA: TGCGCCAGCAGCCAAGATAGTCCGGGCGACACAGATACGCAGTATTTT. Translating it yields CASSQDSPGDTDTQYF. The chain links TRBV4-3 to TRBJ2-3; D remains unclear. This CDR3 region has 16 residues. Trimming removed 0 bases at V and 2 bases at J, with 12 bases between. Per germline, CDR1 LGHNA and CDR2 YSLEER.

This rearrangement joins TRBV10-3 to TRBJ2-6; 8 bases are a match to TRBD1. Unmatched junction bases numbered 4, after V lost 6 bases and J lost 0 bases. Per germline, CDR1 ENHRY and CDR2 SYGVKD. The CDR3 covers 16 residues. CDR3 in amino acids: CAIRTDRVSGANVLTF. For the CDR3, the DNA is TGTGCCATCAGAACGGACAGGGTCTCTGGGGCCAACGTCCTGACTTTC.

The chain employs TRBV27 and TRBJ1-1; D may be TRBD1 (5 bases). With 6 bases removed from V and 0 bases from J, the gap between germline ends came to 17 bases. Looked up from germline, CDR1 is MNHEY and CDR2 is SMNVEV (reference sequence). The CDR3 is made up of 16 amino acids. CDR3 amino acids: CASRHLATGVNTEAFF. The CDR3 DNA reads as TGTGCCAGCAGGCACTTGGCGACGGGGGTGAACACTGAAGCTTTCTTT.

This chain links TRBV5-1 with TRBJ2-1, with a tentative D call TRBD2 (6 bases). The germline V gene has CDR1 SGHRS and CDR2 YFSETQ. Trimming pared 6 bases from V and 7 bases from J, leaving 14 bases between. The CDR3 length is 13 residues. The CDR3 sequence: CASTIFRGNEQFF. The DNA of the CDR3 is TGCGCCAGCACCATATTCCGGGGGAATGAGCAGTTCTTC.

The chain employs TRBV11-2 and TRBJ1-2; D is unresolved. The CDR3 is made up of 14 amino acids. Trimming removed 3 bases at V and 6 bases at J, with 14 bases between. CDR1 is SGHAT and CDR2 is FQNNGV in the germline V gene. The CDR3 region has the DNA TGTGCCAGCAGCTTTGGGTCACACCGAGATGGCTACACCTTC. This sequence encodes CASSFGSHRDGYTF.

This chain links TRBV6-5 with TRBJ1-4; 7 nucleotides align to TRBD1. This CDR3 region has 15 residues. Trimming at V came to 5 bases and at J to 8 bases, leaving 11 bases not matched to a gene. The germline V gene encodes CDR1 MNHEY and CDR2 SVGAGI. CDR3 sequence (DNA): TGTGCCAGCAGTCCGACAGGGAGTCTTTGGGAAAAACTGTTTTTT. Its protein product is CASSPTGSLWEKLFF.

The chain carries TRBV27 and TRBJ2-5; possible D gene TRBD2, 6 bases. The CDR3 runs 16 residues. With 1 base removed from V and 4 bases from J, the gap between germline ends came to 16 bases. Germline CDR1 is MNHEY and CDR2 is SMNVEV (reference sequence). CDR3 loop: CASSLLVPHGRETQYF. In nucleotides, the CDR3 is TGTGCCAGCAGTTTATTGGTACCCCACGGGAGAGAGACCCAGTACTTC.

This clone was recorded only once. The chain employs TRBV7-2 and TRBJ2-1, with 10 bases lining up with TRBD2. Per germline, CDR1 SGHTA and CDR2 FQGNSA. This CDR3 region has 16 residues. The V gene end was trimmed by 5 bases and the J gene end by 7 bases; junction bases not matched to a gene: 11. The CDR3 is CASSLRPGLAQNEQFF. The CDR3 DNA follows: TGTGCCAGCAGCCTCCGGCCGGGACTAGCGCAAAATGAGCAGTTCTTC.

The chain recombines TRBV15 with TRBJ2-2, with D possibly matching TRBD1 (5 bases). Germline V gene data show CDR1 as LNHNV and CDR2 as YYDKDF (reference sequence). This CDR3 region has 15 residues. The ends were cut back, 2 bases at V and 5 bases at J, with 12 bases in the middle. This chain's CDR3 is CATSRSGFGTGELFF. CDR3 nucleotides: TGTGCCACCAGCAGATCAGGGTTTGGTACCGGGGAGCTGTTTTTT. Full variable domain (missing parts from reference TRBV15 and TRBJ2-2): DAMVIQNPRYQVTQFGKPVTLSCSQTLNHNVMYWYQQKSSQAPKLLFHYYDKDFNNEADTPDNFQSRRPNTSFCFLDIRSPGLGDTAMYLCATSRSGFGTGELFFGEGSRLTVL.

The chain joins TRBV5-5 to TRBJ2-7, with 8 nucleotides matching TRBD1. The CDR3 covers 13 residues. The trim removed 4 bases at V and 6 bases at J, leaving 6 bases unmatched. Germline values: CDR1 SGHKS, CDR2 YYEKEE (reference sequence). As DNA, the CDR3 is TGTGCCAGCAGCCTCGGACAGGGAGGCGAGCAGTACTTC. Protein product: CASSLGQGGEQYF.

This chain links TRBV29-1 with TRBJ2-7, with a tentative D call TRBD2 (6 bases). This CDR3 has 12 residues. Germline loops: CDR1 SQVTM, CDR2 ANQGSEA. With 7 bases removed from V and 5 bases from J, the gap between germline ends came to 15 bases. The CDR3 sequence: CSAGGGNHEQYF. CDR3 nucleotides: TGCAGCGCTGGTGGCGGGAACCACGAGCAGTACTTC.

The rearrangement links TRBV19 to TRBJ2-3; D not certain. The CDR3 totals 12 residues. Trimming pared 3 bases from V and 6 bases from J, leaving 7 bases between. Germline V gene data show CDR1 as LNHDA and CDR2 as SQIVND (reference sequence). As DNA, the CDR3 is TGTGCCAGTAGTATGATCCGGGATACGCAGTATTTT. This sequence encodes CASSMIRDTQYF.

The chain carries TRBV19 and TRBJ1-2; D is possibly TRBD1 (5 bases). The CDR3 consists of 16 residues. Trimming left V 5 bases short and J 4 bases short, with 20 bases between. Germline assignment: CDR1 LNHDA and CDR2 SQIVND (reference sequence). CDR3 sequence (DNA): TGTGCCAGTAGTCTCTTACCAGGGCTCCGTGCCTATGGCTACACCTTC. Encoded protein: CASSLLPGLRAYGYTF.